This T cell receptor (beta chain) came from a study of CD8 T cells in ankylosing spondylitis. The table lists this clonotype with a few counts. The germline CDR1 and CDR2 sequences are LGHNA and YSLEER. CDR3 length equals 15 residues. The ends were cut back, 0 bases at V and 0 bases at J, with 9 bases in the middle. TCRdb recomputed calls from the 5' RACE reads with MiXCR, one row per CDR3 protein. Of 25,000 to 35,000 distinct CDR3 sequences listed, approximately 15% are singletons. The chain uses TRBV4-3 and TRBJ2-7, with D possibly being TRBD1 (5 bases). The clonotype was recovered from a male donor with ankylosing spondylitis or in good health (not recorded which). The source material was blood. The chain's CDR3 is CASSQDQGSSYEQYF. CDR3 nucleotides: TGCGCCAGCAGCCAAGATCAGGGCAGCTCCTACGAGCAGTACTTC.